A single sample gave rise to the 16 T cell receptor beta chains below, sequenced in a study of response to subunit inactivated influenza vaccine listed by TCRdb under 2018. The method behind the library was RT-PCR. For sequencing, an Illumina HiSeq 2500 was employed. TCRdb cleaned the public reads at Q25 with fastp, built clones with MiXCR and kept in-frame beta chains. Entries are consolidated by CDR3 protein sequence, retaining the most common genes and DNA. The sample data list hundreds of thousands of distinct CDR3 sequences, and around 25% of these were observed just once. In total, the top ten clones hold under 2.5% of the sample. The source was CD4+ T cells sorted from PBMCs, collected roughly 5 days after vaccination. These receptors all come from a man between 45 and 60 years old who received an inactivated influenza vaccine. Donor details come from another sample of the same person, matched by shared clones.

The rearrangement uses TRBV4-2 and TRBJ1-1; D might be TRBD1 (5 bases). Trimming cost V 1 base and J 3 bases, with 12 bases left between them. The length of the CDR3 is 15 residues. The germline V gene encodes CDR1 LGHNA and CDR2 YNFKEQ. The CDR3 loop is CASSQVDDSYTEAFF. The CDR3 coding sequence is TGTGCCAGCAGCCAAGTGGATGACAGCTACACTGAAGCTTTCTTT.

The chain has TRBV6-2 or TRBV6-3 and TRBJ1-5; D remains unclear. V was pared by 2 bases and J by 4 bases, with 9 bases between. The CDR3 totals 14 residues. Per the germline V gene, CDR1 is MNHEY and CDR2 is SVGEGT. The CDR3 is CASSYISGNQPQHF. CDR3 sequence (DNA): TGTGCCAGCAGTTACATATCTGGAAATCAGCCCCAGCATTTT.

The chain carries TRBV4-2 and TRBJ1-1; 7 nucleotides align to TRBD1. The CDR3 spans 15 residues. V dropped 4 bases and J dropped 5; count of bases not matched to a gene: 10. Germline CDR1 is LGHNA and CDR2 is YNFKEQ. CDR3 loop: CASSPRLTGQTEAFF. CDR3 in DNA: TGTGCCAGCAGCCCCAGATTGACAGGGCAAACTGAAGCTTTCTTT.

The chain couples TRBV4-1 to TRBJ1-5, with TRBD1 identical over 9 bases. CDR1 is MGHRA, CDR2 YSYEKL, per germline. V lost 0 bases to trimming and J lost 6 bases; unmatched junction nucleotides: 6. This CDR3 has 16 residues. CDR3 bases: TGCGCCAGCAGCCAAGAGGAGACAGGGGGTCGTCAGCCCCAGCATTTT. Residues: CASSQEETGGRQPQHF.

The rearrangement links TRBV18 to TRBJ2-5, with D possibly TRBD2 on 6 matching bases. This CDR3 contains 16 residues. V was clipped by 3 bases and J by 3 bases, with 17 bases between them. CDR1 and CDR2 (germline): KGHSH, LQKENI. The CDR3 loop reads CASSPQRVTVKETQYF. CDR3 nucleotide sequence: TGTGCCAGCTCACCCCAGCGGGTGACCGTAAAAGAGACCCAGTACTTC.

The chain has TRBV7-9 and TRBJ2-3; D remains ambiguous. CDR3 size: 15 residues. Germline V lookup: CDR1 SEHNR, CDR2 FQNEAQ (reference sequence). V dropped 3 bases and J dropped 0 bases, with 10 bases sitting between them. The CDR3: CASSFGETSTDTQYF. Here the CDR3 DNA reads TGTGCCAGCAGCTTCGGTGAAACTAGCACAGATACGCAGTATTTT. The full variable domain, in which reference TRBV7-9 and TRBJ2-3 provide the parts outside the CDR3, is DTGVSQNPRHKITKRGQNVTFRCDPISEHNRLYWYRQTLGQGPEFLTYFQNEAQLEKSRLLSDRFSAERPKGSFSTLEIQRTEQGDSAMYLCASSFGETSTDTQYFGPGTRLTVL.

The chain carries TRBV12-3 or TRBV12-4 and TRBJ2-3; D gene uncertain. The CDR3 is 14 amino acids. Trimming shortened V by 6 bases and J by 0 bases, and 10 bases separated the two germline ends. In DNA form, the CDR3 reads TGTGCCAGCAGACCCCTTCTTAGCACAGATACGCAGTATTTT. Translated, it gives CASRPLLSTDTQYF.

This clonotype has just a few counts. The CDR3 DNA reads TGCAGTGTGTTGAAGGGTACCGTCACCGGGGAGCTGTTTTTT. Protein product: CSVLKGTVTGELFF. The chain is built from TRBV20-1 and TRBJ2-2; the D is unclear. CDR1 is DFQATT, CDR2 SNEGSKA, per germline (reference sequence). The V end lost 7 bases, the J end lost 4 bases, and 16 bases lay between the germline ends. The CDR3 length is 14 residues.

At least ten counts were recorded for this clonotype. The V gene is TRBV29-1, the J gene TRBJ2-3; D gene unclear. Germline-derived CDR1 and CDR2 are SQVTM and ANQGSEA. V dropped 3 bases and J dropped 3 bases, with 7 bases sitting between them. The CDR3 covers 12 residues. The CDR3 sequence is CSVERGTDTQYF. CDR3 DNA sequence: TGCAGCGTTGAGCGTGGGACAGATACGCAGTATTTT.

This clonotype was seen more than once but under ten times. The chain is built from TRBV20-1 and TRBJ1-5; D call uncertain. V was cut by 5 bases and J by 0 bases, with 11 bases left in between. This CDR3 contains 14 residues. Germline loops: CDR1 DFQATT, CDR2 SNEGSKA (reference sequence). CDR3 amino acids: CSAPRSDSNQPQHF. The DNA of the CDR3 is TGCAGTGCTCCGAGGAGTGATAGCAATCAGCCCCAGCATTTT.

V and J are TRBV12-3 or TRBV12-4 and TRBJ2-7; D may be TRBD2 (7 bases). V was pared by 3 bases and J by 6 bases, with 15 bases between. CDR3 length: 14 amino acids. The CDR3 DNA follows: TGTGCCAGCAGTTTCTCATCGGGGGGCCCCGAGCAGTACTTC. The encoded protein is CASSFSSGGPEQYF.

The V gene is TRBV10-3, the J gene TRBJ2-1; 11 bases fit TRBD2. V trimming: 5 bases; J trimming: 1 base; junction bases outside the gene matches: 1. Germline values: CDR1 ENHRY, CDR2 SYGVKD. This CDR3 has 15 amino acids. The CDR3 spells CAISPSGGSYNEQFF. CDR3 DNA sequence: TGTGCCATCAGTCCTAGCGGGGGGTCCTACAATGAGCAGTTCTTC.

The chain uses TRBV4-2 and TRBJ2-7; 7 bases are shared with TRBD2. Germline V gene data show CDR1 as LGHNA and CDR2 as YNFKEQ. Trimming at V came to 0 bases and at J to 0 bases, leaving 11 bases not matched to a gene. This CDR3 spans 18 amino acids. CDR3 region: CASSQEPSTGGSSYEQYF. CDR3 DNA sequence: TGTGCCAGCAGCCAAGAGCCCTCCACGGGGGGTAGCTCCTACGAGCAGTACTTC.

The chain has TRBV12-3 or TRBV12-4 and TRBJ2-3, with TRBD2 matching 13 bases. This CDR3 is 17 amino acids long. The junction had 7 bases not matched to a gene; V was cut back by 5 bases and J by 2 bases. The CDR3 sequence: CASSIGLAGANTDTQYF. The DNA of the CDR3 is TGTGCCAGCAGTATAGGACTAGCGGGGGCAAACACAGATACGCAGTATTTT.

This chain uses TRBV4-3 with TRBJ1-6; no firm D call. CDR3 length: 14 amino acids. The ends were cut back, 1 base at V and 8 bases at J, with 9 bases in the middle. Looked up from germline, CDR1 is LGHNA and CDR2 is YSLEER. The CDR3 protein is CASSQGFLDSPLHF. The CDR3 DNA reads as TGCGCCAGCAGCCAAGGATTCTTGGATTCACCCCTCCACTTT.

The chain links TRBV9 to TRBJ2-4; weak D call: TRBD1 (5 bases). The CDR3 runs to 13 residues. The V gene lost 4 bases and the J gene lost 5 bases, with 10 bases spanning the gap. Germline-derived CDR1 and CDR2 are SGDLS and YYNGEE. The CDR3: CASSNARENIQYF. CDR3 in DNA: TGTGCCAGCAGCAACGCCAGGGAAAACATTCAGTACTTC.